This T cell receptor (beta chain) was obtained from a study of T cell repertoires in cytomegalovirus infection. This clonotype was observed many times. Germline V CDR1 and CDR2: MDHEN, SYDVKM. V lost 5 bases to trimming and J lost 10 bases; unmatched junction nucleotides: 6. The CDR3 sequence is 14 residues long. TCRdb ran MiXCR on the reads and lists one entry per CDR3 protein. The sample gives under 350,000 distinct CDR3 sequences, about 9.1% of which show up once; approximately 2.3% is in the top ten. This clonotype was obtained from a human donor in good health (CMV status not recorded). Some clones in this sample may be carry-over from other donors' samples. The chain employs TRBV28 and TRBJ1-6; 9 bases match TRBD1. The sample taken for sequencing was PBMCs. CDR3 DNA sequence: TGTGCCAGCAGTCTGGACAGGGGTGACTCACCCCTCCACTTT. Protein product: CASSLDRGDSPLHF. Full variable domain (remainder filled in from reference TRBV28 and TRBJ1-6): DVKVTQSSRYLVKRTGEKVFLECVQDMDHENMFWYRQDPGLGLRLIYFSYDVKMKEKGDIPEGYSVSREKKERFSLILESASTNQTSMYLCASSLDRGDSPLHFGNGTRLTVT.